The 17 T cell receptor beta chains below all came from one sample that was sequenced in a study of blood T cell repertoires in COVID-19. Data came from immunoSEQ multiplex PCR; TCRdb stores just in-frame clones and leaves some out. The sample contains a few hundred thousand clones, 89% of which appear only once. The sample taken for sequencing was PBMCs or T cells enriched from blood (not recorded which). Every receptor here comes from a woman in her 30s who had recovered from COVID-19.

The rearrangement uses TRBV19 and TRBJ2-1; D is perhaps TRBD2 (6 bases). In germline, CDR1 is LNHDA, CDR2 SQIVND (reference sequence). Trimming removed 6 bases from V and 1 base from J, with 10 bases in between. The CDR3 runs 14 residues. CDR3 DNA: TGTGCCAGTAGGTGGCGGGATTCCTACAATGAGCAGTTCTTC. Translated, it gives CASRWRDSYNEQFF. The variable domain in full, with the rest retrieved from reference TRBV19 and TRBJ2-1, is DGGITQSPKYLFRKEGQNVTLSCEQNLNHDAMYWYRQDPGQGLRLIYYSQIVNDFQKGDIAEGYSVSREKKESFPLTVTSAQKNPTAFYLCASRWRDSYNEQFFGPGTRLTVL.

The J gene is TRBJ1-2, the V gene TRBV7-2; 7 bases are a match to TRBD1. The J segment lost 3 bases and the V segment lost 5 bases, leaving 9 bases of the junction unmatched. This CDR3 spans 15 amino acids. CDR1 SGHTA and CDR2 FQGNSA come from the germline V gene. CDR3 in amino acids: CASSLSRDSYYGYTF. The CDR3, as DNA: TGTGCCAGCAGCCTCAGCCGGGACAGCTACTATGGCTACACCTTC.

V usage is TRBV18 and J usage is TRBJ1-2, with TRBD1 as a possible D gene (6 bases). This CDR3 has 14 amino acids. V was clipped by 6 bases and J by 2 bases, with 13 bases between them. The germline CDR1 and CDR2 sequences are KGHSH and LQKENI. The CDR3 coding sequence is TGTGCCAGCTCCGCAGAAAGGGGGAACTATGGCTACACCTTC. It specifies CASSAERGNYGYTF.

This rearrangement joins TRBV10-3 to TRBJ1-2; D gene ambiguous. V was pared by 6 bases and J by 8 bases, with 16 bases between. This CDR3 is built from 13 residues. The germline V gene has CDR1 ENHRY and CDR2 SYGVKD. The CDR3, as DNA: TGTGCCATCAGGCACGATCGTTCGGGGGGCTACACCTTC. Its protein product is CAIRHDRSGGYTF.

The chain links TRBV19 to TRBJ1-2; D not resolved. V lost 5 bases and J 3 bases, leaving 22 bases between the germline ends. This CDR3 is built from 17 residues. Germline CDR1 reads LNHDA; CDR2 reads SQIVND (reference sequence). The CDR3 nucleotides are TGTGCCAGTAGTCAACTTGGCGGAGGGTTTGATGACTATGGCTACACCTTC. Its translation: CASSQLGGGFDDYGYTF.

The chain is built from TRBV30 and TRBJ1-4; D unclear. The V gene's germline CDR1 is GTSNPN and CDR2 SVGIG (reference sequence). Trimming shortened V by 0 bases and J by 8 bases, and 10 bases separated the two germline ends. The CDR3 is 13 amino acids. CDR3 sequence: CAWSVISEEKLFF. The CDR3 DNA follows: TGTGCCTGGAGTGTAATAAGTGAGGAAAAACTGTTTTTT.

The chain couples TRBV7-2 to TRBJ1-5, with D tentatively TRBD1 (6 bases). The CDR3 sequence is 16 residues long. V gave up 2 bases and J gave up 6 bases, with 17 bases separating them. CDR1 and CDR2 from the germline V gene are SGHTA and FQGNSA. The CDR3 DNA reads TGTGCCAGCAGCTTACAGGCAGGGGCCGGTAGTCAGCCCCAGCATTTT. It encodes CASSLQAGAGSQPQHF.

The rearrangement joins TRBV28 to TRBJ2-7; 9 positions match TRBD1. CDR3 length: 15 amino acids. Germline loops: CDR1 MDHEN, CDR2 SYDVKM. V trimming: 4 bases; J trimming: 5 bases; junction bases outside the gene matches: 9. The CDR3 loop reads CASSSPGQGRDEQYF. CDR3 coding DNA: TGTGCCAGCAGTTCCCCGGGACAGGGTCGGGACGAGCAGTACTTC.

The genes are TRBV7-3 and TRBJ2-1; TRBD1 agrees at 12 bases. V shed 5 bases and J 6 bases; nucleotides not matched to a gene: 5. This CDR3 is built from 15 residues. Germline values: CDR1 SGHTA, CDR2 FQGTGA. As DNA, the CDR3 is TGTGCCAGCAGCCGGGGACAGGGGGCAATCAATGAGCAGTTCTTC. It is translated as CASSRGQGAINEQFF.

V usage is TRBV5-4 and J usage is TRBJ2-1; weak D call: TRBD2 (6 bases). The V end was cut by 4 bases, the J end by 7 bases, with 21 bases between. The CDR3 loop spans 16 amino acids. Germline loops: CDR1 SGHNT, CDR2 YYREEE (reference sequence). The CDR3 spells CASSRLGGRAFNEQFF. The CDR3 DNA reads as TGTGCCAGCAGCCGACTTGGAGGGAGAGCTTTTAATGAGCAGTTCTTC.

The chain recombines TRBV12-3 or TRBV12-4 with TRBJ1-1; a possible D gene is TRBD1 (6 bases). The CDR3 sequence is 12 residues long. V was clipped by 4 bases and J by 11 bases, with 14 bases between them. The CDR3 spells CASSSTGGSAFF. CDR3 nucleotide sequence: TGTGCCAGCAGTTCGACAGGTGGATCGGCTTTCTTT.

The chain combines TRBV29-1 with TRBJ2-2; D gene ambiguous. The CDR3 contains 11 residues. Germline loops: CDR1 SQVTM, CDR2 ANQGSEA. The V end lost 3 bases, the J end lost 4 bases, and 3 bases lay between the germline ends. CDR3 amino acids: CSVDLTGELFF. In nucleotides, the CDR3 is TGCAGCGTTGACCTCACCGGGGAGCTGTTTTTT.

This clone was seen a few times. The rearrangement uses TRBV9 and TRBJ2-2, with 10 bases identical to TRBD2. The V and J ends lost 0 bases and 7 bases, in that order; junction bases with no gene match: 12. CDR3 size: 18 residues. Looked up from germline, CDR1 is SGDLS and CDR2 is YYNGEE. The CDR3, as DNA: TGTGCCAGCAGCGTAGCTGGCCTAGCGGGAGCTTACGGCGGGGAGCTGTTTTTT. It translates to CASSVAGLAGAYGGELFF.

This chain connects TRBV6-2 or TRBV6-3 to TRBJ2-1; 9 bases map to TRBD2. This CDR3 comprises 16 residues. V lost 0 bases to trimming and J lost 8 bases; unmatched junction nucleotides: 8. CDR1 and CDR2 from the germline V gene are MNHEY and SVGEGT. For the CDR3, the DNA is TGTGCCAGCAGTTACTCAGCCCTAGCGGGATCTGATGAGCAGTTCTTC. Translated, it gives CASSYSALAGSDEQFF.

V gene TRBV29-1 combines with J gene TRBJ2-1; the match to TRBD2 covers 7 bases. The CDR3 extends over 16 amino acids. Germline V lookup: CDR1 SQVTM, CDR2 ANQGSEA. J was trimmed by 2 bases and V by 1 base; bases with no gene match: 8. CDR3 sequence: CSVEGGRERTYNEQFF. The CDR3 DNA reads TGCAGCGTTGAAGGAGGGCGGGAGAGGACCTACAATGAGCAGTTCTTC.

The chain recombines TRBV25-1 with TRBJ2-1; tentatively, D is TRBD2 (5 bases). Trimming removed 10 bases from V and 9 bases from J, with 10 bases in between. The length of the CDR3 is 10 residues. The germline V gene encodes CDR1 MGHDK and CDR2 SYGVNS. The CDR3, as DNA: TGTGCCACCGGGGTGGGTGAGCAGTTCTTC. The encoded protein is CATGVGEQFF.

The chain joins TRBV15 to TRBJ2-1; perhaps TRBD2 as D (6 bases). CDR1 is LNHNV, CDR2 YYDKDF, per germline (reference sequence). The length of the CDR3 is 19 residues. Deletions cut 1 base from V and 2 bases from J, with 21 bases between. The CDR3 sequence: CATSRGLLATSATYNEQFF. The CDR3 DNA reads TGTGCCACCAGCAGAGGGTTGCTAGCGACCTCCGCCACCTACAATGAGCAGTTCTTC. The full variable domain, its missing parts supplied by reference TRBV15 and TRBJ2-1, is DAMVIQNPRYQVTQFGKPVTLSCSQTLNHNVMYWYQQKSSQAPKLLFHYYDKDFNNEADTPDNFQSRRPNTSFCFLDIRSPGLGDTAMYLCATSRGLLATSATYNEQFFGPGTRLTVL.